One and the same sample provided the 6 T cell receptor beta chains below, sequenced in a study of long-term antiretroviral therapy in people with HIV. Samples were assayed with immunoSEQ v3.0 at survey level. Only in-frame clones appear in the TCRdb table, and some are missing; sequencing was by immunoSEQ multiplex PCR. Seen here are about 20,000 clones, approximately 73% observed once, and the top ten hold approximately 15%. Sequencing used unsorted PBMCs, obtained about 2.6 years before starting antiretroviral therapy. The receptors shown here come from a woman in her fifties or sixties with HIV.

The chain carries TRBV7-2 and TRBJ2-2; 13 positions match TRBD2. J lost 5 bases, V lost 2 bases, and 2 bases had no gene match. Germline V gives CDR1 SGHTA, CDR2 FQGNSA. This CDR3 is 16 amino acids long. The CDR3 DNA is TGTGCCAGCAGCTTAACTAGCGGGGGGGGGACCGGGGAGCTGTTTTTT. Protein: CASSLTSGGGTGELFF.

The J gene is TRBJ2-1, the V gene TRBV7-6; 9 bases are a match to TRBD2. The trim removed 3 bases at V and 8 bases at J, leaving 5 bases unmatched. The CDR3 runs to 14 residues. Germline V gives CDR1 SGHVS, CDR2 FNYEAQ. This CDR3 is CASSFGGGADEQFF. The CDR3 DNA sequence: TGTGCCAGCAGCTTTGGCGGGGGGGCCGATGAGCAGTTCTTC.

Here the CDR3 DNA reads TGTGCCAGCAGAGACCGGGACAGGGGTAAAACTGAAGCTTTCTTT. Encoded protein: CASRDRDRGKTEAFF. This chain links TRBV7-3 with TRBJ1-1, with TRBD1 matching 10 bases. The CDR3 spans 15 residues. V shed 6 bases and J 5 bases; nucleotides not matched to a gene: 9. From germline, CDR1 is SGHTA and CDR2 FQGTGA.

The chain employs TRBV5-1 and TRBJ1-4; D is possibly TRBD1 (6 bases). Trimming removed 7 bases from V and 0 bases from J, with 19 bases in between. Looked up from germline, CDR1 is SGHRS and CDR2 is YFSETQ. This CDR3 is 17 amino acids long. The CDR3 DNA is TGCGCCAGCGCTGCTCGAACCAACAGGGCAACTAATGAAAAACTGTTTTTT. It encodes CASAARTNRATNEKLFF. The full variable domain, in which reference TRBV5-1 and TRBJ1-4 provide the parts outside the CDR3, is KAGVTQTPRYLIKTRGQQVTLSCSPISGHRSVSWYQQTPGQGLQFLFEYFSETQRNKGNFPGRFSGRQFSNSRSEMNVSTLELGDSALYLCASAARTNRATNEKLFFGSGTQLSVL.

This clone has a handful of counts. The chain links TRBV10-3 to TRBJ1-2, with D possibly TRBD1 on 5 matching bases. Germline V gene sequence: CDR1 ENHRY, CDR2 SYGVKD. The V end lost 0 bases, the J end lost 8 bases, and 10 bases lay between the germline ends. This CDR3 has 13 amino acids. The CDR3 is CAISESEGDGYTF. CDR3 nucleotides: TGTGCCATCAGTGAGTCGGAAGGGGACGGCTACACCTTC.

The table lists this clone with a count of one. CDR3: CASSNPHYNEQFF. In DNA, the CDR3 is TGTGCCAGCAGCAACCCCCATTACAATGAGCAGTTCTTC. The rearrangement links TRBV11-2 to TRBJ2-1; D not certain. V was pared by 5 bases and J by 4 bases, with 9 bases between. The CDR3 loop spans 13 amino acids. Looked up from germline, CDR1 is SGHAT and CDR2 is FQNNGV.